One T cell receptor (beta chain) is described in this entry. The antigen is unknown. The sample comes from a study of T cell repertoires in cytomegalovirus infection. Background on the study: Recently identified HLA-C-restricted CMV epitopes and well-studied HLA-B-restricted CMV epitopes were used by the study. Indications of both CMV infection and matching HLA type were provided by public TCR beta signatures.

MiXCR, run by TCRdb on the reads, gives a single entry per CDR3 protein. This sample yields under 450,000 distinct CDR3 sequences, of which just under 35% are seen a single time; 13% belongs to the top ten. Study conclusions and caveats: Accumulated public TCR beta family frequency recognized individuals carrying CMV together with the relevant HLA. There were HLA-C-restricted CMV-specific TCR beta clonotypes dominating the ex vivo response.

The CDR3 has 15 amino acids. V gave up 10 bases and J gave up 4 bases; unmatched junction bases: 10. Germline CDR1 LNHDA, CDR2 SQIVND (reference sequence). The TCR was taken from a human donor in good health (CMV status not recorded). Some clones in this sample may be carry-over from other donors' samples. The sequencing here drew on cultured PBMCs, taken from culture after CMV antigen stimulation. The chain couples TRBV19 to TRBJ2-2, with 9 bases that match TRBD2. The CDR3, as DNA: TGTGCCACCAATTTAGCGGGAGCTAGCACCGGGGAGCTGTTTTTT. Translated, it gives CATNLAGASTGELFF.